Shown below are 2 T cell receptor beta chains from a single sample sequenced in a study of cytomegalovirus exposure and HLA in healthy donors. The PCR made use of 60 Vbeta and 13 Jbeta primers. Using immunoSEQ multiplex PCR, the repertoire was profiled, and TCRdb retains in-frame clones only, with some absent. This table holds 100,000 or so clones, 65% to 85% found once. The sequenced sample consisted of PBMCs. The receptors stem from a middle-aged man in good health and CMV-seronegative.

This rearrangement joins TRBV2 to TRBJ2-1; D is unclear. Germline assignment: CDR1 SNHLY and CDR2 FYNNEI. Trimming left V 7 bases short and J 4 bases short, with 8 bases between. There are 12 residues in the CDR3. The CDR3 DNA follows: TGTGCCAGCACTCTCAGGTACAATGAGCAGTTCTTC. Protein product: CASTLRYNEQFF.

This clone was recorded a few times. The CDR3 reads CASATGSTNEKLFF. The CDR3 bases are TGCGCCAGTGCTACAGGGAGTACTAATGAAAAACTGTTTTTT. V usage is TRBV5-1 and J usage is TRBJ1-4, with D tentatively TRBD1 (6 bases). This CDR3 has 14 amino acids. The V gene lost 8 bases and the J gene lost 2 bases, with 13 bases spanning the gap. Germline V gene sequence: CDR1 SGHRS, CDR2 YFSETQ.